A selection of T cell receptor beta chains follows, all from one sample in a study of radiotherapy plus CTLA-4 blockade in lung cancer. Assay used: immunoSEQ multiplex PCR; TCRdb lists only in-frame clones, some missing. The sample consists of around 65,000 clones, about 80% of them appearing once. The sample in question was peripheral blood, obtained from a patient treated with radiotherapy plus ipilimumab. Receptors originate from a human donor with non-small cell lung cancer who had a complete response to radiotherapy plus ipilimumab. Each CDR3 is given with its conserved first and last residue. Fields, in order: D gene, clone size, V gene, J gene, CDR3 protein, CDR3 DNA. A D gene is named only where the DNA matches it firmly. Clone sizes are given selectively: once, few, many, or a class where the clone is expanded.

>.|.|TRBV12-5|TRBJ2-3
CASGGTTDTQYF
TGTGCTAGTGGTGGGACCACAGATACGCAGTATTTT
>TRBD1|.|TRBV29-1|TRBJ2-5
CSVEDRTGGAFSQETQYF
TGCAGCGTTGAAGATCGGACAGGGGGCGCGTTCTCCCAAGAGACCCAGTACTTC
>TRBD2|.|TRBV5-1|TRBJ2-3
CASSLEGLAGVTSTDTQYF
TGCGCCAGCAGCTTGGAAGGGCTAGCGGGAGTAACAAGCACAGATACGCAGTATTTT
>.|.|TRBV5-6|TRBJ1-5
CASSLEGLWLKQPQHF
TGTGCCAGCAGCTTGGAAGGTCTTTGGCTAAAACAGCCCCAGCATTTT
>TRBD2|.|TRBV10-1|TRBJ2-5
CASSELEAGGFETQYF
TGCGCCAGCAGTGAACTGGAAGCGGGGGGGTTTGAGACCCAGTACTTC
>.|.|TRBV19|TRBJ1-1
CASSITNRNTEAFF
TGTGCCAGTAGTATAACAAACAGAAACACTGAAGCTTTCTTT
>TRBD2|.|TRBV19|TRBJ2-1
CATLAESYNEQFF
TGTGCCACCCTAGCGGAGTCCTACAATGAGCAGTTCTTC
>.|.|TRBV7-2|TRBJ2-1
CASSHPRNEQFF
TGTGCCAGCAGCCACCCACGCAATGAGCAGTTCTTC
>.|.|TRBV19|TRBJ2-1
CASSILTGTVNNEQFF
TGTGCCAGTAGTATCCTTACCGGGACTGTCAACAATGAGCAGTTCTTC
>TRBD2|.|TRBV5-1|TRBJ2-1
CASSLRAGGSYNEQFF
TGCGCCAGCAGCTTGCGGGCGGGGGGCTCCTACAATGAGCAGTTCTTC
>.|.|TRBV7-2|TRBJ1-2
CASSLDLTQLHYGYTF
TGTGCCAGCAGCTTAGATCTTACCCAGCTGCACTATGGCTACACCTTC
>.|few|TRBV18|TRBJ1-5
CASSPDGGDRPQHF
TGTGCCAGCTCACCAGATGGGGGGGATCGGCCCCAGCATTTT
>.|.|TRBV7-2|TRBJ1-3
CASSGSGRGLSGNTIYF
TGTGCCAGCAGCGGTAGTGGACGTGGCCTCTCTGGAAACACCATATATTTT
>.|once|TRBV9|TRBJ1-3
CASSVVGVGRNTIYF
TGTGCCAGCAGCGTAGTGGGAGTGGGTCGAAACACCATATATTTT
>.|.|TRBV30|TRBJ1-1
CAWRDQTTNTEAFF
TGTGCCTGGAGAGACCAAACTACGAACACTGAAGCTTTCTTT
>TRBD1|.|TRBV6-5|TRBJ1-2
CASKETGNYGYTF
TGTGCCAGCAAAGAGACAGGGAACTATGGCTACACCTTC
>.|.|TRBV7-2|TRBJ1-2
CASRSTQENGYTF
TGTGCCAGCAGATCTACTCAGGAAAATGGCTACACCTTC
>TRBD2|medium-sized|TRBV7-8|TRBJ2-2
CASSLRVAGTGELFF
TGTGCCAGCAGCTTACGGGTAGCGGGCACCGGGGAGCTGTTTTTT
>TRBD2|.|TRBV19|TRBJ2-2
CASRQRGDTGELFF
TGTGCCAGTAGGCAGCGGGGAGACACCGGGGAGCTGTTTTTT
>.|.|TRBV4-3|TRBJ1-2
CASSQADNGYGYTF
TGCGCCAGCAGCCAAGCAGACAACGGATATGGCTACACCTTC
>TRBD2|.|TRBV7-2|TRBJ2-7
CASSAQAGGPYEQYF
TGTGCCAGCAGCGCCCAAGCGGGGGGACCCTACGAGCAGTACTTC
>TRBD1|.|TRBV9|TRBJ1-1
CASSSNRDRPNTEAFF
TGTGCCAGCAGCTCCAACCGGGACAGGCCAAACACTGAAGCTTTCTTT
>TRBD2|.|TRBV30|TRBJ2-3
CAWSLGQRGVTDTQYF
TGTGCCTGGAGCCTCGGGCAGCGGGGGGTCACAGATACGCAGTATTTT
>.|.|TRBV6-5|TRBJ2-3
CASSYREGTDTQYF
TGTGCCAGCAGTTACAGAGAAGGCACAGATACGCAGTATTTT
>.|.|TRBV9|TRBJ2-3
CASSETVTLTDTQYF
TGTGCCAGCAGCGAGACTGTAACCCTCACAGATACGCAGTATTTT
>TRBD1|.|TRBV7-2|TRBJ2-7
CASSRGGTGAYEQYF
TGTGCCAGCAGCCGAGGCGGGACAGGAGCCTACGAGCAGTACTTC
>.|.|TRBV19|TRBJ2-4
CASSSRNLAKNIQYF
TGTGCCAGTAGTTCCCGTAACCTAGCCAAAAACATTCAGTACTTC
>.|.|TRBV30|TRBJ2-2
CAWSNMDWDTGELFF
TGTGCCTGGAGTAATATGGATTGGGATACCGGGGAGCTGTTTTTT
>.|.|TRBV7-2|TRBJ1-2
CASSLEQGGYTF
TGTGCCAGCAGCTTAGAACAGGGTGGCTACACCTTC
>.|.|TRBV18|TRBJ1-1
CASSPMTAYTEAFF
TGTGCCAGCTCACCAATGACAGCATACACTGAAGCTTTCTTT
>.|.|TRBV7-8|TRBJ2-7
CASSLKDYEQYF
TGTGCCAGCAGCCTCAAGGACTACGAGCAGTACTTC
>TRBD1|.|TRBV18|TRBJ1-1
CASSVTGTGGSTEAFF
TGTGCCAGCTCAGTAACCGGGACAGGGGGTTCCACTGAAGCTTTCTTT
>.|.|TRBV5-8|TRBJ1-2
CASSSPDRNYGYTF
TGTGCCAGCAGCTCCCCGGACAGAAACTATGGCTACACCTTC
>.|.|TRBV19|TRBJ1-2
CASSIITAPRGANYGYTF
TGTGCCAGTAGTATAATCACGGCGCCCCGGGGAGCTAACTATGGCTACACCTTC